The 18 T cell receptor beta chains below all came from one sample that was sequenced in a study of OX40 agonist ivuxolimab in advanced cancers. Sequencing used immunoSEQ multiplex PCR; TCRdb keeps in-frame clones, though not all of them. The data hold roughly 30,000 clones, with about 90% observed a single time. The sample was CD4+ or CD8+ T cells sorted from blood, taken in a trial of the OX40 agonist ivuxolimab. The receptors stem from an adult with an advanced solid tumor such as melanoma, head and neck, liver or kidney cancer.

The chain couples TRBV7-9 to TRBJ2-5, with D uncertain. Per germline, CDR1 SEHNR and CDR2 FQNEAQ (reference sequence). The CDR3 runs 13 residues. With 3 bases removed from V and 3 bases from J, the gap between germline ends came to 8 bases. The CDR3, as DNA: TGTGCCAGCAGCTTGTACTTTAAAGAGACCCAGTACTTC. Protein sequence: CASSLYFKETQYF.

The genes are TRBV9 and TRBJ2-7; a weak D match, TRBD1 (6 bases). V lost 0 bases and J lost 1, with 11 bases in between. Germline loops: CDR1 SGDLS, CDR2 YYNGEE. CDR3 length: 15 amino acids. The CDR3 region has the DNA TGTGCCAGCAGCGTAGGAGACAGGATGTCCTACGAGCAGTACTTC. Its translation is CASSVGDRMSYEQYF.

This rearrangement joins TRBV7-8 to TRBJ1-5; D is uncertain. The CDR3 covers 12 residues. Germline V gives CDR1 SGHVS, CDR2 FQNEAQ. Trimming shortened V by 4 bases and J by 7 bases, and 8 bases separated the two germline ends. The CDR3 spells CASSWLGQPQHF. The CDR3 coding sequence is TGTGCCAGCAGCTGGCTGGGGCAGCCCCAGCATTTT.

The rearrangement links TRBV5-1 to TRBJ2-2; D gene uncertain. This CDR3 region has 11 residues. V lost 3 bases, J lost 4 bases, and 1 base lay in between. Germline V CDR1 and CDR2: SGHRS, YFSETQ. This CDR3 is CASSSTGELFF. Here the CDR3 DNA reads TGCGCCAGCAGCTCCACCGGGGAGCTGTTTTTT.

This sequence joins TRBV5-8 and TRBJ2-1; a weak D match, TRBD2 (6 bases). V dropped 0 bases and J dropped 2 bases, with 9 bases sitting between them. CDR3 length: 15 residues. Germline values: CDR1 SGHTS, CDR2 YDEGEE. In nucleotides, the CDR3 is TGTGCCAGCAGCTTGGATAGCGGCGCCTACAATGAGCAGTTCTTC. It encodes CASSLDSGAYNEQFF.

This chain connects TRBV27 to TRBJ1-4; possible D gene TRBD1, 6 bases. The germline CDR1 and CDR2 sequences are MNHEY and SMNVEV (reference sequence). V lost 6 bases to trimming and J lost 0 bases, with 14 bases between them. This CDR3 spans 16 amino acids. The CDR3 region has the DNA TGTGCCAGCAGGGACAGCCTATTTGCAACTAATGAAAAACTGTTTTTT. Translated: CASRDSLFATNEKLFF.

V and J are TRBV9 and TRBJ2-7; a possible D gene is TRBD1 (6 bases). V shed 0 bases and J shed 2 bases, with 9 bases lying between them. Germline CDR1 and CDR2: SGDLS and YYNGEE. The CDR3 runs to 14 residues. In DNA, the CDR3 is TGTGCCAGCAGCGTAGGAGGGACACCCTACGAGCAGTACTTC. Amino acid sequence: CASSVGGTPYEQYF.

The rearrangement links TRBV5-4 to TRBJ1-2; 8 bases are shared with TRBD1. CDR1 and CDR2 from the germline V gene are SGHNT and YYREEE (reference sequence). This CDR3 has 14 amino acids. The ends lost 1 base at V and 2 bases at J; junction bases unmatched: 1. CDR3 sequence (DNA): TGTGCCAGCAGCTTGAGACAGGGGAACTATGGCTACACCTTC. It encodes CASSLRQGNYGYTF.

The V gene is TRBV6-4, the J gene TRBJ2-3; D uncertain. V lost 5 bases, J lost 4 bases, and 13 bases lay in between. This CDR3 is 14 amino acids long. Germline-derived CDR1 and CDR2 are MRHNA and SNTAGT. CDR3 DNA sequence: TGTGCCAGCAGTCCGGGCCTCTCCCCAGATACGCAGTATTTT. It translates to CASSPGLSPDTQYF.

The chain is built from TRBV7-9 and TRBJ1-2; no definite D call. Germline V gene sequence: CDR1 SEHNR, CDR2 FQNEAQ (reference sequence). Trimming took 5 bases from V and 8 from J, leaving 15 bases between them. The CDR3 has 13 amino acids. CDR3: CASSPQERYGYTF. The DNA of the CDR3 is TGTGCCAGCAGCCCTCAGGAGCGTTACGGCTACACCTTC.

The chain uses TRBV2 and TRBJ2-2, with TRBD2 matching over 10 bases. With V trimmed by 0 bases and J by 0 bases, 10 bases remained unmatched. The CDR3 has 20 residues. Germline CDR1 is SNHLY and CDR2 is FYNNEI. The CDR3, as DNA: TGTGCCAGCAGTGAAGCGCTAGGACTAGCGGAACTCGCGAACACCGGGGAGCTGTTTTTT. Translating gives CASSEALGLAELANTGELFF. Complete variable domain (other parts from reference TRBV2 and TRBJ2-2): EPEVTQTPSHQVTQMGQEVILRCVPISNHLYFYWYRQILGQKVEFLVSFYNNEISEKSEIFDDQFSVERPDGSNFTLKIRSTKLEDSAMYFCASSEALGLAELANTGELFFGEGSRLTVL.

This chain connects TRBV6-1 to TRBJ2-1; TRBD1 matches at 7 bases. Per the germline V gene, CDR1 is MNHNS and CDR2 is SASEGT. The CDR3 covers 15 residues. The junction had 3 bases not matched to a gene; V was cut back by 1 base and J by 3 bases. CDR3 nucleotides: TGTGCCAGCAGTGAAGACGCAGGGGGCTACAATGAGCAGTTCTTC. Translating gives CASSEDAGGYNEQFF.

In DNA, the CDR3 is TGCGCCAGTACTGCCGAAAAGGGTTTGACGGGGGAGCTGTTTTTT. This gives the protein CASTAEKGLTGELFF. The chain couples TRBV5-1 to TRBJ2-2, with unresolved D. The germline V gene has CDR1 SGHRS and CDR2 YFSETQ. The CDR3 contains 15 residues. Deletions cut 8 bases from V and 8 bases from J, with 22 bases between.

The V call is TRBV7-9, the J call TRBJ1-2; 8 bases are shared with TRBD1. This CDR3 is built from 15 residues. V lost 1 base and J lost 6; bases outside the gene matches: 7. Germline CDR1 is SEHNR and CDR2 is FQNEAQ (reference sequence). In nucleotides, the CDR3 is TGTGCCAGCAGCTTAGGACAGGGGAACGTGGATGGCTACACCTTC. It specifies CASSLGQGNVDGYTF.

The gene calls are TRBV5-4 and TRBJ2-7, with 9 bases aligning to TRBD1. The germline V gene encodes CDR1 SGHNT and CDR2 YYREEE (reference sequence). The CDR3 has 14 residues. Losses at the gene ends were 0 bases for V and 3 bases for J; bases not matched to a gene: 1. The CDR3 nucleotides are TGTGCCAGCAGCTTGGCGGGACAGGGCTACGAGCAGTACTTC. This sequence encodes CASSLAGQGYEQYF.

The J gene is TRBJ1-2, the V gene TRBV9; 10 bases are shared with TRBD1. V shed 4 bases, J shed 4 bases, and the junction held 13 bases outside the gene matches. CDR3 length: 17 residues. Germline values: CDR1 SGDLS, CDR2 YYNGEE. The CDR3, as DNA: TGTGCCAGCAGCCTTGGGACAGGGGACGCCTTTGCCTATGGCTACACCTTC. This gives the protein CASSLGTGDAFAYGYTF. Filled out from reference TRBV9 and TRBJ1-2, the complete variable domain reads DSGVTQTPKHLITATGQRVTLRCSPRSGDLSVYWYQQSLDQGLQFLIQYYNGEERAKGNILERFSAQQFPDLHSELNLSSLELGDSALYFCASSLGTGDAFAYGYTFGSGTRLTVV.

The V gene is TRBV2, the J gene TRBJ2-1; tentative D call: TRBD2 (5 bases). The germline V gene encodes CDR1 SNHLY and CDR2 FYNNEI. V lost 11 bases and J 7 bases, leaving 12 bases between the germline ends. This CDR3 region has 11 residues. CDR3 residues: CAAAGVNEQFF. CDR3 in DNA: TGTGCCGCCGCCGGGGTAAATGAGCAGTTCTTC.

The chain uses TRBV25-1 and TRBJ2-1; D may correspond to TRBD1 or TRBD2 (5 bases each). Trimming took off 6 bases at V and 2 bases at J, with 23 bases between the two ends. Germline lookup yields CDR1 MGHDK and CDR2 SYGVNS. The CDR3 is 18 residues long. CDR3 loop: CASSQRGGRYLTYNEQFF. DNA of the CDR3: TGTGCCAGCAGCCAGAGGGGCGGAAGGTACTTAACCTACAATGAGCAGTTCTTC.